Given below is one TCR beta chain in context. Its antigen remains unknown. This entry belongs to a study of OX40 agonist ivuxolimab in advanced cancers. For the study at large: Patients were treated with ivuxolimab, an agonistic anti-OX40 (CD134) antibody. Points from the study as a whole: At 0.1 to 3.0 mg/kg and by week 6, clonal expansion occurred in CD4+ and CD8+ blood T cells.

The table came from immunoSEQ multiplex PCR; TCRdb's copy has only in-frame clones and leaves some out. The table lists 13,000 or so clones, 67% of them singletons, with 26% in the top ten. Germline V gene sequence: CDR1 LNHDA, CDR2 SQIVND (reference sequence). CDR3 length: 18 residues. V was pared by 2 bases and J by 0 bases, with 16 bases between. Material: CD4+ or CD8+ T cells sorted from blood, obtained in a trial of the OX40 agonist ivuxolimab. This TCR was sampled from an adult with an advanced solid tumor such as melanoma, head and neck, liver or kidney cancer. This chain joins TRBV19 and TRBJ1-4; D is perhaps TRBD1 (5 bases). The CDR3: CASSILRTIAPTNEKLFF. CDR3 sequence (DNA): TGTGCCAGTAGTATACTAAGGACAATTGCGCCAACTAATGAAAAACTGTTTTTT.